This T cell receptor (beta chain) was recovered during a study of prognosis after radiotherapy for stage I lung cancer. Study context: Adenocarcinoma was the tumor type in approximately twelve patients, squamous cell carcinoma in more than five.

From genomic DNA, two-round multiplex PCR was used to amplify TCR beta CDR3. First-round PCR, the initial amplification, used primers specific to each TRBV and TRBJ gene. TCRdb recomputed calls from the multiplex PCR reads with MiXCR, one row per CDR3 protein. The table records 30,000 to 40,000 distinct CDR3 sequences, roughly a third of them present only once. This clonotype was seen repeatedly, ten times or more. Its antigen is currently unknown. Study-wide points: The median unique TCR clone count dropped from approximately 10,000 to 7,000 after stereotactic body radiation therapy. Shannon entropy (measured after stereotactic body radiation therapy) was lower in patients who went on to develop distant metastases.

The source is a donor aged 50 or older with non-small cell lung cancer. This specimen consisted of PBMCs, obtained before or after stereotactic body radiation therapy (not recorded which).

The DNA for the CDR3 is TGTGCCAGCAGTGAAGGGATAGGGGCCCAAGCTGAGCAGTTCTTC. This sequence encodes CASSEGIGAQAEQFF. The chain uses TRBV25-1 and TRBJ2-1, with a possible D match to TRBD1 (5 bases). This CDR3 region has 15 residues. V lost 2 bases and J 9 bases, leaving 17 bases between the germline ends. Germline V gene data show CDR1 as MGHDK and CDR2 as SYGVNS.